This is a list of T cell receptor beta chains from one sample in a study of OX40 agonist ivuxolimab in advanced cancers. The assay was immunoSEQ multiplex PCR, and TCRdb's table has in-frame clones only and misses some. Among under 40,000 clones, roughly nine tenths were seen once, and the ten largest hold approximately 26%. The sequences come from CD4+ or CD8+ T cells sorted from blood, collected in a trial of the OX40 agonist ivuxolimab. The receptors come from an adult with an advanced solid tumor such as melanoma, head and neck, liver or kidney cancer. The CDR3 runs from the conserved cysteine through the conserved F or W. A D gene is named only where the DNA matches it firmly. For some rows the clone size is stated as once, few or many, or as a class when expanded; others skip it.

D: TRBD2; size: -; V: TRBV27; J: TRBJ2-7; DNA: TGTGCCAGCAGTCCGACTAGCGGGAGGTTCGAGCAGTACTTC; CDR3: CASSPTSGRFEQYF
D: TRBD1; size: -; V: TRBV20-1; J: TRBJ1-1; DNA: TGCAGTGCCAGGGGGACTGAAGCTTTCTTT; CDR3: CSARGTEAFF
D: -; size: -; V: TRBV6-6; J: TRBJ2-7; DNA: TGTGCCAGCAGTCCCAGTCACGAGCAGTACTTC; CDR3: CASSPSHEQYF
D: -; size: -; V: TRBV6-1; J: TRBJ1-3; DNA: TGTGCCAGCAGTGGAAACACCATATATTTT; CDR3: CASSGNTIYF
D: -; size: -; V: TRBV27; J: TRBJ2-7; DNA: TGTGCCAGCAGTAGGGGACTTGTCCCCTACGAGCAGTACTTC; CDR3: CASSRGLVPYEQYF
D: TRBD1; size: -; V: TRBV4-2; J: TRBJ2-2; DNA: TGTGCCAGCAGCCCCAGACAGGGAGCCGGCACCGGGGAGCTGTTTTTT; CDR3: CASSPRQGAGTGELFF
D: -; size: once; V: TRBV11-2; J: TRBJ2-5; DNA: TGTGCCAGCAGCTCGCCTGACGGTCCGAGGGAGACCCAGTACTTC; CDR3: CASSSPDGPRETQYF
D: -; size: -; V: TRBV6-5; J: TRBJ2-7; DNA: TGTGCCAGCAGTTTCAGGCCTCTGGGCGACGAGCAGTACTTC; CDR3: CASSFRPLGDEQYF
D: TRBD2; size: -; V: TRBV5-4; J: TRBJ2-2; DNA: TGTGCCAGCAGCTATAGCGGGGGGCCTTCCGGGGAGCTGTTTTTT; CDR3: CASSYSGGPSGELFF
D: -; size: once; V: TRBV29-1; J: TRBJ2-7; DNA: TGCAGCGTTGCCGCCGTAGGGTGCGAGCAGTACTTC; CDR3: CSVAAVGCEQYF
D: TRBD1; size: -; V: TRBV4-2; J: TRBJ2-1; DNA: TGTGCCAGCAGCCAAGGGGGACAGTGGTTCTTC; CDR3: CASSQGGQWFF
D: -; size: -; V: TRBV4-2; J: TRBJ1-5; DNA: TGTGCCAGCAGCCAAGATTTATGGGACAACAATCAGCCCCAGCATTTT; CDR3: CASSQDLWDNNQPQHF
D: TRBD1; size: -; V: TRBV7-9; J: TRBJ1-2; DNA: TGTGCCAGCGGCAAGGAACCACAGGGGAACTATGGCTACACCTTC; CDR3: CASGKEPQGNYGYTF
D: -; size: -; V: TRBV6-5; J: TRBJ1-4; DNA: TGTGCCAGCAGTTCCTACGGGGGCTGGAATGAAAAACTGTTTTTT; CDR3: CASSSYGGWNEKLFF
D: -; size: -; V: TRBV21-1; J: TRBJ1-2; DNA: TGTGCCAGCAGCAAAGATCCATACCTTTTTGACTATGGCTACACCTTC; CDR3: CASSKDPYLFDYGYTF
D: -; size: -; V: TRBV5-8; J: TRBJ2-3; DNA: TGTGCCACTGCTACCTACACAGATACGCAGTATTTT; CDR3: CATATYTDTQYF
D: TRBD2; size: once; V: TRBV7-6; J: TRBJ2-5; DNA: TGTGCCAGCAGCGAGAGTAGCGGGGGGGTGTTTACCCAGTACTTC; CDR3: CASSESSGGVFTQYF
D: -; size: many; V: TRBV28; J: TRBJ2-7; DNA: TGTGCCAGCAGTCCGGGCCCCGGGTGGGAGCAGTACTTC; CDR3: CASSPGPGWEQYF
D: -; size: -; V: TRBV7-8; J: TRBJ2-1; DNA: TGTGCCAGCAGGACAGATAGCTCCTACAATGAGCAGTTCTTC; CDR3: CASRTDSSYNEQFF
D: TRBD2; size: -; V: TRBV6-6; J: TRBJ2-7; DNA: TGTGCCAGCAGTACTACTAGCGGGAGTTCCTACGAGCAGTACTTC; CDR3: CASSTTSGSSYEQYF
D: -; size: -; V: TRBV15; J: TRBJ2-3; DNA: TGTGCCACCAGCGAGGCGGGGGCCTCCACAGATACGCAGTATTTT; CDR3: CATSEAGASTDTQYF
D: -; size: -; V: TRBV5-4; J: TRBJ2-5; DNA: TGTGCCAGCAGCTGGCGGTCAGAGACCCAGTACTTC; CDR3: CASSWRSETQYF
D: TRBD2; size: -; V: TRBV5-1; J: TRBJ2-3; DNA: TGCGCCAGCAGCCCGTCCGGGACTAGCGGGGGCGTCCCTAGCACAGATACGCAGTATTTT; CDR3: CASSPSGTSGGVPSTDTQYF
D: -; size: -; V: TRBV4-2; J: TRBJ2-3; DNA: TGTGCCAGCAGCCAAACGGGGGCCACAGATACGCAGTATTTT; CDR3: CASSQTGATDTQYF
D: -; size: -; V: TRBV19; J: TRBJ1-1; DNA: TGTGCCAGTAGTATTTCCGGGGGCGGCACTGAAGCTTTCTTT; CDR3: CASSISGGGTEAFF
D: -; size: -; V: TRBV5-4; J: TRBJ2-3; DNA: TGTGCCAGCAGCTTGGTGCAGACAGATACGCAGTATTTT; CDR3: CASSLVQTDTQYF
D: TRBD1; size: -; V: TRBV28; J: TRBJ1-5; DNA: TGTGCCAGCAGTTTCTACAGGGGAGGGAGCAATCAGCCCCAGCATTTT; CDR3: CASSFYRGGSNQPQHF
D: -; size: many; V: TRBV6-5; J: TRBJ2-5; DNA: TGTGCCAGCAGTTACGGAGGGACCCAAGAGACCCAGTACTTC; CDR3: CASSYGGTQETQYF
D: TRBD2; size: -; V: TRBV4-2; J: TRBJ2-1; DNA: TGTGCCAGCAGCTTAGCGGGCTCCACCGCGGATGAGCAGTTCTTC; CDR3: CASSLAGSTADEQFF
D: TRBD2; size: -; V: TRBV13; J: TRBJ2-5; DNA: TGTGCCAGCAGCCTAGCGGGGGGGCTGGAGACCCAGTACTTC; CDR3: CASSLAGGLETQYF
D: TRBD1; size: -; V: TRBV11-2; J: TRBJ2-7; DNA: TGTGCCAGCAGCCCAAACCCCCGGGACAGGGGCCACGAGCAGTACTTC; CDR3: CASSPNPRDRGHEQYF
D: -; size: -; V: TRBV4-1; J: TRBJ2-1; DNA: TGCGCCAGCAGCCAAGACTACAGTAAGTTCTTC; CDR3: CASSQDYSKFF
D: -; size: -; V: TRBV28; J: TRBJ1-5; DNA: TGTGCCAGCAGTTTATCCATGAAAAGTATGAGCAATCAGCCCCAGCATTTT; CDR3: CASSLSMKSMSNQPQHF
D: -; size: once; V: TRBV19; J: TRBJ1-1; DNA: TGTGCCAGTAGCACGGCGAACACTGAAGCTTTCTTT; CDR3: CASSTANTEAFF
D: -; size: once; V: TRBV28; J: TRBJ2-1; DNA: TGTGCCAGCAGTTTCCGCAATGAGCAGTTCTTC; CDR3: CASSFRNEQFF
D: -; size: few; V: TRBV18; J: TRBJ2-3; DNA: TGTGCCAGCTCATCGGGCACCCGCACAGATACGCAGTATTTT; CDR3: CASSSGTRTDTQYF
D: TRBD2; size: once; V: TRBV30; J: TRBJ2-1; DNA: TGTGCCTGGAGTGTCCTAGCGGGGGGGCCTCCCTACAATGAGCAGTTCTTC; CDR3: CAWSVLAGGPPYNEQFF
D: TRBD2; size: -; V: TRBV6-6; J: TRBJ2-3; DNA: TGTGCCAGCAGTTACTCGAAACTAGCGGACACAGATACGCAGTATTTT; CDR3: CASSYSKLADTDTQYF
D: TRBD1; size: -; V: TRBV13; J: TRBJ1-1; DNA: TGTGCCAGCAGCTTCTCTCAGGGGGCACGTTCTGAAGCTTTCTTT; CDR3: CASSFSQGARSEAFF
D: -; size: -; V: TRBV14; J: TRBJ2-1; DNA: TGTGCCAGCATGCCGGACAGCTCATACAATGAGCAGTTCTTC; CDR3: CASMPDSSYNEQFF
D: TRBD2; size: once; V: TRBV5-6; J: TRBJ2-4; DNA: TGTGCCAGCAGCTTATCTAGCGGGGATTTGGACAAAAACATTCAGTACTTC; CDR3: CASSLSSGDLDKNIQYF
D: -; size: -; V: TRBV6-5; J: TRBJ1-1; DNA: TGTGCCAGCAGTAAACAGGGAGGCGGCACTGAAGCTTTCTTT; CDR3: CASSKQGGGTEAFF
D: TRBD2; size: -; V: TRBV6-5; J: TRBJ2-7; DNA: TGTGCCAGCAGTTGGACTAGCGGGAGTGGGTACGAGCAGTACTTC; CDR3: CASSWTSGSGYEQYF
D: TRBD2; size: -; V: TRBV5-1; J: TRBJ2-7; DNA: TGCGCCAGCAGCTTGGAACTAGCGGCGGGGCCCAACTACGAGCAGTACTTC; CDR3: CASSLELAAGPNYEQYF
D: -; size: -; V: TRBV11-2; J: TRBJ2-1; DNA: TGTGCCAGCAGCTTAGTAGGCTACTCCTACAATGAGCAGTTCTTC; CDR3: CASSLVGYSYNEQFF
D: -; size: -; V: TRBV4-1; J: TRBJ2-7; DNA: TGCGCCAGCAGCCAAGATTGGGGGGGGCTAGGCTACGAGCAGTACTTC; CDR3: CASSQDWGGLGYEQYF
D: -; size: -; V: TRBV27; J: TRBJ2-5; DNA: TGTGCCAGCAGTTTATCGGGGGGTCTAGAGACCCAGTACTTC; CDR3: CASSLSGGLETQYF
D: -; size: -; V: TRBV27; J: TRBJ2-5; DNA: TGTGCCAGCAGTTTATCGATCCTCGAGACCCAGTACTTC; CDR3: CASSLSILETQYF
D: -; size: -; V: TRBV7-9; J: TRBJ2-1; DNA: TGTGCCAGCAGCTTGCCGTTGGGCAGGGACAATGAGCAGTTCTTC; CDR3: CASSLPLGRDNEQFF
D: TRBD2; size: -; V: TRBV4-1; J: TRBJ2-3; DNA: TGCGCCAGCAGCCCTTCCGGGCGGGGAGGGTTTGATACGCAGTATTTT; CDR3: CASSPSGRGGFDTQYF
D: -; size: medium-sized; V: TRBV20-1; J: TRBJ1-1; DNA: TGCAGTGCTCCCCAGGGTACTGAAGCTTTCTTT; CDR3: CSAPQGTEAFF
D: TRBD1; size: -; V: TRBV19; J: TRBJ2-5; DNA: TGTGCCAGTAGTGCCTCTCCGGGACAGGGGGTTTGGGAGACCCAGTACTTC; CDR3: CASSASPGQGVWETQYF
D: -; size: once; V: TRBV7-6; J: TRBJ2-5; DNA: TGTGCCAGCAGCTTAGTCACAGACCAAGAGACCCAGTACTTC; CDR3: CASSLVTDQETQYF
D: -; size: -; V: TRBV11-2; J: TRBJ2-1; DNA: TGTGCCAGCAGCTTAGATGGGCGGGCTCGTGGCTACAATGAGCAGTTCTTC; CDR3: CASSLDGRARGYNEQFF
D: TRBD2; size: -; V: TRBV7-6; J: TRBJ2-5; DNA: TGTGCCAGCAGCTTCTCAGCGGGAGGGCCGGAGACCCAGTACTTC; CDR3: CASSFSAGGPETQYF
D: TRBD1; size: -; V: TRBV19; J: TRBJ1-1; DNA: TGTGCCAGTAGTATAGGGCACAGGGGCACTGAAGCTTTCTTT; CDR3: CASSIGHRGTEAFF